This paragraph covers one TCR beta chain sequence. The data were produced by immunoSEQ multiplex PCR, yet TCRdb's version contains in-frame clones alone and is incomplete. The data show more than 350,000 clones, with around 89% seen just once and 1% held by the top ten. This sample was taken from a study of blood T cell repertoires in COVID-19. Trimming took 4 bases from V and 5 from J; bases not matched to a gene: 7. The CDR3 spans 17 residues. CDR1 KGHSH and CDR2 LQKENI come from the germline V gene. Those enrolled, adults aged 18 to 89 years, came from under 25 US areas. Two consecutive negative NP/OP PCR tests, clearance, or resolved symptoms defined Cohort 3 recovery.

This receptor was identified in a man between 18 and 29 years old who had recovered from COVID-19. Sequencing was carried out using PBMCs or T cells enriched from blood (not recorded which). The chain combines TRBV18 with TRBJ2-2; 13 positions agree with TRBD2. DNA for the CDR3: TGTGCCAGCTCACGAGGACTAGCGGGAGAGGGTACCGGGGAGCTGTTTTTT. Encoded protein: CASSRGLAGEGTGELFF.